Presented here are 20 T cell receptor beta chains from one specimen sequenced in a study of T cells in Graves' hyperthyroidism and ophthalmopathy. Amplified TCR beta CDR3 regions came from RNA transcripts. The study used the HTBI primer set for a first-round RT-PCR of the TCR CDR3. TCRdb recomputed calls from the multiplex PCR reads with MiXCR, one row per CDR3 protein. The sample consists of roughly 750,000 distinct CDR3 sequences, 16% of them appearing once. The material sequenced was blood. Receptors were obtained from a man aged 18 to 29 with Graves' hyperthyroidism.

This clonotype occurred a few times. Here the CDR3 DNA reads TGTGCCAGCAGCGTAGGTGGGGTAGGGTCACCCCTCCACTTT. Protein sequence: CASSVGGVGSPLHF. V usage is TRBV9 and J usage is TRBJ1-6; D is uncertain. The CDR3 loop spans 14 amino acids. The germline V gene has CDR1 SGDLS and CDR2 YYNGEE. Trimming stripped 0 bases from V and 10 bases from J, with 11 bases between.

The table lists this clonotype with many counts. V and J are TRBV6-2 or TRBV6-3 and TRBJ2-7; D might be TRBD1 (6 bases). The V end lost 7 bases, the J end lost 3 bases, and 13 bases lay between the germline ends. Germline assignment: CDR1 MNHEY and CDR2 SVGEGT. The CDR3 is made up of 13 amino acids. In nucleotides, the CDR3 is TGTGCCAGCAACGACAGGAACTTCTACGAGCAGTACTTC. It specifies CASNDRNFYEQYF.

This sequence joins TRBV24-1 and TRBJ2-5, with 8 nucleotides matching TRBD1. Germline lookup yields CDR1 KGHDR and CDR2 SFDVKD. This CDR3 comprises 16 residues. V lost 2 bases to trimming and J lost 2 bases; unmatched junction nucleotides: 6. The CDR3 sequence: CATSDWGTGQQETQYF. DNA of the CDR3: TGTGCCACCAGTGATTGGGGGACAGGACAACAAGAGACCCAGTACTTC.

This clonotype was observed many times. This sequence joins TRBV28 and TRBJ2-3; 11 bases are shared with TRBD2. The V segment lost 6 bases and the J segment 4 bases; nucleotides outside the gene matches: 6. This CDR3 is built from 15 residues. CDR1 and CDR2 (germline): MDHEN, SYDVKM. The CDR3 spells CASSLSGRASDTQYF. In DNA, the CDR3 is TGTGCCAGCAGCCTTAGCGGGAGGGCCTCAGATACGCAGTATTTT.

This clonotype was seen a handful of times. This chain uses TRBV6-1 with TRBJ1-5; maybe TRBD1 (5 bases). Germline V gives CDR1 MNHNS, CDR2 SASEGT. V lost 9 bases and J lost 11, with 23 bases in between. The length of the CDR3 is 14 residues. The CDR3 sequence is CASKTGTAIFAQHF. CDR3 DNA: TGTGCCAGTAAGACCGGGACGGCCATCTTTGCCCAGCATTTT.

The sample holds a few counts of this clonotype. The CDR3 nucleotides read TGTGCCATCAGTGATTGGGGCTCCCCCACAACAGATACGCAGTATTTT. It specifies CAISDWGSPTTDTQYF. This chain joins TRBV10-3 and TRBJ2-3; D is perhaps TRBD1 (5 bases). The CDR3 runs to 16 residues. Germline V gene lookup returns CDR1 ENHRY and CDR2 SYGVKD. The V end was cut by 3 bases, the J end by 3 bases, with 16 bases between.

V usage is TRBV9 and J usage is TRBJ1-1; no clear D. Trimming took 0 bases from V and 1 from J, leaving 4 bases between them. Germline-derived CDR1 and CDR2 are SGDLS and YYNGEE. CDR3 length: 13 amino acids. CDR3 in amino acids: CASSVERNTEAFF. DNA for the CDR3: TGTGCCAGCAGCGTAGAACGGAACACTGAAGCTTTCTTT.

The genes are TRBV7-3 and TRBJ2-1, with 9 positions matching TRBD1. Germline lookup yields CDR1 SGHTA and CDR2 FQGTGA. This CDR3 contains 15 residues. J was trimmed by 4 bases and V by 6 bases; bases with no gene match: 7. This CDR3 reads CASSLDRGYYNEQFF. The CDR3 nucleotides read TGTGCCAGCAGTTTGGACAGGGGCTATTACAATGAGCAGTTCTTC.

Note on this clonotype: A much larger clone lies one base from this, so it may be a read error. The chain employs TRBV7-9 and TRBJ2-5, with unresolved D. The germline gives CDR1 SEHNR, CDR2 FQNEAQ (reference sequence). The CDR3 contains 13 residues. The CDR3 loop reads CVSSYRVQETQYF. The CDR3 DNA reads as TGTGTCAGCAGTTACCGGGTACAAGAGACCCAGTACTTC.

This clonotype has a handful of counts. The rearrangement uses TRBV6-1 and TRBJ2-7; D is possibly TRBD2 (5 bases). The germline V gene has CDR1 MNHNS and CDR2 SASEGT. The CDR3 sequence is 13 residues long. Trimming removed 4 bases at V and 6 bases at J, with 13 bases between. CDR3 residues: CASSVLLASEQYF. CDR3 bases: TGTGCCAGCAGTGTCCTTCTAGCTTCCGAGCAGTACTTC.

V and J are TRBV7-6 and TRBJ2-1; D is unresolved. The V end lost 1 base, the J end lost 5 bases, and 9 bases lay between the germline ends. Germline V gene sequence: CDR1 SGHVS, CDR2 FNYEAQ. The CDR3 is 14 residues long. CDR3 bases: TGTGCCAGCAGCTTAGGAGGTCAGGACAATGAGCAGTTCTTC. As protein: CASSLGGQDNEQFF.

This clonotype was observed a few times. The V and J genes are TRBV6-6 and TRBJ1-1; D is perhaps TRBD1 (5 bases). The germline V gene has CDR1 MNHNY and CDR2 SVGAGI (reference sequence). The CDR3 consists of 14 residues. The V gene lost 2 bases and the J gene lost 3 bases, with 10 bases spanning the gap. DNA for the CDR3: TGTGCCAGCAGTTACAGAAACAGGTACACTGAAGCTTTCTTT. It codes for CASSYRNRYTEAFF.

At least ten counts were recorded for this clonotype. The chain couples TRBV5-1 to TRBJ2-7; possibly TRBD1 for D (5 bases). Germline V gives CDR1 SGHRS, CDR2 YFSETQ. Trimming shortened V by 6 bases and J by 2 bases, and 15 bases separated the two germline ends. The CDR3 has 14 amino acids. The CDR3 bases are TGCGCCAGCAACCAGGACATTTCTACCTACGAGCAGTACTTC. Translation gives CASNQDISTYEQYF.

CDR3 DNA: TGTGCCAGGGGCCTTAGCGGGAGGGCCGGGGAGACCCAGTACTTC. Translation: CARGLSGRAGETQYF. V is TRBV7-9 and J is TRBJ2-5, with 11 bases aligning to TRBD2. This CDR3 has 15 residues. Trimming cost V 9 bases and J 5 bases; bases outside gene matches: 11. CDR1 and CDR2 (germline): SEHNR, FQNEAQ (reference sequence). The full variable domain, in which reference TRBV7-9 and TRBJ2-5 provide the parts outside the CDR3, is DTGVSQNPRHKITKRGQNVTFRCDPISEHNRLYWYRQTLGQGPEFLTYFQNEAQLEKSRLLSDRFSAERPKGSFSTLEIQRTEQGDSAMYLCARGLSGRAGETQYFGPGTRLLVL.

This clonotype was seen at least ten times. The chain carries TRBV11-1 and TRBJ2-3, with 11 nucleotides matching TRBD2. Losses at the gene ends were 5 bases for V and 1 base for J; bases not matched to a gene: 5. The CDR3 covers 16 residues. Germline CDR1 is SGHAT and CDR2 is FQDESV (reference sequence). For the CDR3, the DNA is TGTGCCAGCAGCGCAAAACTAGCGGGAGGCACAGATACGCAGTATTTT. Amino acid sequence: CASSAKLAGGTDTQYF.

This clonotype was seen a few times. A read error may be the cause here, since a much bigger clone is one base away. The genes are TRBV20-1 and TRBJ1-1; a possible D gene is TRBD1 (5 bases). The CDR3 spans 14 residues. Germline assignment: CDR1 DFQATT and CDR2 SNEGSKA (reference sequence). This chain's CDR3 is CSARGRRGVTEALF. CDR3 nucleotide sequence: TGCAGTGCTAGGGGGCGGCGGGGGGTCACTGAAGCTCTCTTT.

This chain joins TRBV7-2 and TRBJ2-1; D might be TRBD2 (6 bases). The CDR3 has 16 residues. Trimming stripped 2 bases from V and 3 bases from J, with 14 bases between. Germline lookup yields CDR1 SGHTA and CDR2 FQGNSA. The CDR3 DNA sequence: TGTGCCAGCAGCTTACCTACGGTGGGGGGCTACAATGAGCAGTTCTTC. It translates to CASSLPTVGGYNEQFF.

This chain connects TRBV6-1 to TRBJ1-5; D gene unclear. Per germline, CDR1 MNHNS and CDR2 SASEGT. The CDR3 sequence is 12 residues long. The V gene lost 2 bases and the J gene lost 11 bases, with 10 bases spanning the gap. CDR3: CASSESEVAQHF. DNA of the CDR3: TGTGCCAGCAGTGAAAGTGAAGTGGCCCAGCATTTT.

This clonotype appeared many times. The CDR3 DNA follows: TGTGCCAGCAGTTTCTCCCCAGAAGAGACCCAGTACTTC. Its translation is CASSFSPEETQYF. The V and J genes are TRBV28 and TRBJ2-5; D gene uncertain. This CDR3 contains 13 residues. Germline CDR1 is MDHEN and CDR2 is SYDVKM. V was clipped by 3 bases and J by 3 bases, with 8 bases between them.

This clonotype came up a few times. The chain carries TRBV30 and TRBJ2-7, with 9 bases fitting TRBD2. The CDR3 has 13 residues. The V segment lost 7 bases and the J segment 6 bases; nucleotides outside the gene matches: 10. CDR1 and CDR2 from the germline V gene are GTSNPN and SVGIG (reference sequence). CDR3 DNA sequence: TGTGCCTCGGAGTTAGCGGGAGTCGGCGAGCAGTACTTC. It is translated as CASELAGVGEQYF.